Reported below is one TCR beta chain. Its target antigen remains unknown. No base qualities exist here, and no much larger clone lies one base off it. The receptor library was made with 5' RACE. The sequencer listed for this sample is Illumina HiSeq 2000. A universal primer binding site was added through template switching, and the final cDNA carried a unique molecular identifier so that TCR cDNA molecules could be counted accurately. First-strand cDNA for TCR alpha and beta chains was synthesized from specific primers in the conserved constant-segment region. To control for contamination, every cDNA library was double barcoded, receiving both a SMART-Mk sample barcode and Illumina barcodes. TruSeq adapter sequences along with Illumina sample barcodes were introduced in two successive PCR steps. Sequencing of the TCR alpha and beta cDNA libraries was done on the Illumina HiSeq platform using custom primers. The authors' analysis ran thus. MiGEC was used to process raw reads and extract unique molecular identifiers, and MiXCR was used to find CDR3 positions. Recombination models were inferred per individual with the repgenHMM and IGoR tools using an EM algorithm. The tcR package in R was used for shared clonotype analysis, with sharing normalized by the product of cloneset sizes. Out-of-frame nonproductive sequences were analyzed to study raw recombination free of thymic and clonal selection effects. TCRdb's own reprocessing of the public reads used fastp at Q25 and MiXCR and kept productive beta chains. Records with the same CDR3 protein are collapsed into one entry carrying the most frequent genes and DNA. The V and J calls shown here were made by TCRdb, not taken from the authors' results. For this sample there are a few hundred thousand distinct CDR3 sequences; about 8.5% appear just once. Approximately 3% of the sample is taken by the ten largest.

Every donor was a healthy Caucasian. The twin cohort comprised three pairs of female monozygotic twins, all aged about 18 to 29 years. Positive isolation kits from Invitrogen were used to isolate CD4+ and CD8+ T cell populations. The CDR3 runs 14 amino acids, cysteine and phenylalanine included. Just the 42-base CDR3 DNA is kept, in frame starting at base 1. The germline ends are 10 bases apart after V is trimmed by 2 bases and J by 3 bases. In the germline V gene, CDR1 corresponds to MNHEY and CDR2 to SVGAGI. This sample is drawn from a study of identical twins (dated by TCRdb to the mid-2010s). Background on the whole study: To test whether fetal clonotypes persist, the study used deep sequencing on TCR alpha and beta repertoires from monozygotic twins, unrelated adults of various ages, and cord blood. To rule out contamination, the twin experiments were replicated at different times with different library preparation protocols. Points the paper makes about the study in general: Out-of-frame TCR alpha sharing in monozygotic twins was systematically underestimated by recombination models, whereas sharing between unrelated individuals was in agreement with the recombination models. Fewer insertions were carried by abundant cord blood beta clonotypes; a weaker similar trend was observed in young adult naive repertoires, while no such trend was observed in memory repertoires. Conclusions relied on cross-sectional statistical analysis, since the same donors could not be followed over many years. The excess sharing between twins in beta out-of-frame sequences was weaker because fewer shared sequences reduced the signal-to-noise ratio. Compared with coincidental sharing between unrelated individuals, out-of-frame TCR alpha sequences shared between twins showed an excess of sequences with low generation probability. Invariant T cells such as MAIT and iNKT could partly confound zero-insertion analyses, although diverse VJ usage argued against such confounding for most clonotypes.

This same sample was also part of a study on yellow fever vaccine responses in identical twins. The second paper states: The T cell response to vaccination in identical twins was reported by the authors to appear partly convergent and partly personalized. In identical twins, the study followed T cell clones that responded to the vaccine with precision.

This TCR was sampled from a woman in her late teens or twenties in good health. The rearranged segments are TRBV6-5 and TRBJ1-1; a tentative D match to TRBD1 spans 6 bases. Sequencing used CD8+ T cells sorted from blood. The DNA sequence follows: TGTGCCAGCAGTTACGGGCAGGGGCACACTGAAGCTTTCTTT. It encodes CASSYGQGHTEAFF.